A selection of T cell receptor beta chains follows, all from one sample in a study of blood T cells in healthy people across ages. TCRdb recomputed calls from the 5' RACE reads with MiXCR, one row per CDR3 protein. Found here are 1 million or so distinct CDR3 sequences, 45% of them singletons; the top ten hold approximately 17%. The sequenced sample was blood. These receptors were collected from a woman aged 55 to 70 in good health. CDR3s include the opening cysteine and the closing phenylalanine or tryptophan. The D gene is left open where the match is weak. Size is omitted from some rows. Given values are once, few, many or a class for expanded clones.

clone size,D gene,V gene,J gene,CDR3 DNA,CDR3 protein
NA,NA,TRBV6-5,TRBJ2-6,TGTGCCAGCAGCCCCGGTGGGAAATGGGCCACCGTCCTGACTTTC,CASSPGGKWATVLTF
few,NA,TRBV12-3/TRBV12-4,TRBJ1-1,TGTGCCAGCAGTTTAAGGCCAACAGGAGGGACTGAAGCTTTCTTT,CASSLRPTGGTEAFF
NA,TRBD2,TRBV5-6,TRBJ2-4,TGTGCTAGCAGCTGGGGGACTAGCGGTCCAGGGGAGCAGTACTTC,CASSWGTSGPGEQYF
NA,NA,TRBV3-1,TRBJ2-7,TGTGCCAGCAGTCTTGGGGGGCGGTTTCCCGAGCAGTACTTC,CASSLGGRFPEQYF
NA,NA,TRBV7-9,TRBJ2-1,TGTGCCAGCGGGGCGGGTGAGGGCACTTCCTACAATGAGCAGTTCTTC,CASGAGEGTSYNEQFF
many,TRBD2,TRBV12-3/TRBV12-4,TRBJ2-3,TGTGCCAGCAGTTTAATCATGCGGGAGGGAGGAGATACGCAGTATTTT,CASSLIMREGGDTQYF
few,TRBD1,TRBV7-9,TRBJ1-1,TGTGCCAGCAGCTCGCCGGGACAGGGGAACACCATGAACACTGAAGCTTTCTTT,CASSSPGQGNTMNTEAFF
once,TRBD2,TRBV4-3,TRBJ2-3,TGCGCCAGCAGCCAACAATCGGGGGGAGGCCCAGATACGCAGTATTTT,CASSQQSGGGPDTQYF
few,TRBD1,TRBV10-3,TRBJ2-5,TGTGCCATCAGTCCACCGGGACAGGGGCGAGCACCGTACTTC,CAISPPGQGRAPYF
NA,TRBD1,TRBV5-6,TRBJ1-2,TGTGCCAGCAGCTTCGGTTCAGGACAGGGGGCAGTCTTTGGATATGGCTACACCTTC,CASSFGSGQGAVFGYGYTF
NA,NA,TRBV29-1,TRBJ2-1,TGCAGCGTTCGAGCCTACAATGAGCAGTTCTTC,CSVRAYNEQFF
NA,TRBD2,TRBV6-5,TRBJ2-3,TGTGCCAGCAAACTAGCGGGAGGGCCCGATACGCAGTATTTT,CASKLAGGPDTQYF
NA,NA,TRBV5-1,TRBJ2-5,TGCGCCAGCAGCTTGGAGCCAGCGAAGGAGACCCAGTACTTC,CASSLEPAKETQYF
few,NA,TRBV5-5,TRBJ2-4,TGTGCCAGCAGCTTGGAAGCGGCCCCATTATCCAAAAACATTCAGTACTTC,CASSLEAAPLSKNIQYF
few,NA,TRBV29-1,TRBJ2-5,TGCAGCGTTGAGTATATCACCGGGGAGACCCAGTACTTC,CSVEYITGETQYF
NA,NA,TRBV18,TRBJ2-7,TGTGCCAGCTCACCTCGAGGGATCGAGCAGTACTTC,CASSPRGIEQYF
few,NA,TRBV7-3,TRBJ2-5,TGTGCCAGCAGCAAAGGGACATGGGAGACCCAGTACTTC,CASSKGTWETQYF
few,NA,TRBV7-9,TRBJ2-1,TGTGCCAGCAGGGCAGGGGGGGCACACTACAATGAGCAGTTCTTC,CASRAGGAHYNEQFF
NA,TRBD2,TRBV5-1,TRBJ2-7,TGCGCCAGCAGCTTGGGACTAGCTACCCACTCCTACGAGCAGTACTTC,CASSLGLATHSYEQYF
NA,TRBD2,TRBV5-1,TRBJ2-1,TGCGCCAGCAGCTTTAGGCCTAGCGGGATTGACAATGAGCAGTTCTTC,CASSFRPSGIDNEQFF
NA,NA,TRBV7-9,TRBJ2-3,TGTGCCAGCAGCCCAAGTTCGGGGTCTAGCACAGATACGCAGTATTTT,CASSPSSGSSTDTQYF
NA,NA,TRBV19,TRBJ2-6,TGTGCCAGTAGTATAGACAGGGTCCTAGGTGGGGCCAACGTCCTGACTTTC,CASSIDRVLGGANVLTF
NA,TRBD2,TRBV29-1,TRBJ2-3,TGCAGCGTGGGCGGGAGGAAAACAGATACGCAGTATTTT,CSVGGRKTDTQYF
many,NA,TRBV27,TRBJ2-7,TGTGCCAGCAGTCCCGTTGCCTACGAGCAGTACTTC,CASSPVAYEQYF
NA,NA,TRBV11-1,TRBJ2-3,TGTGCCAGCAGTTACGACGTCGGAGATACGCAGTATTTT,CASSYDVGDTQYF
NA,TRBD1,TRBV6-6,TRBJ2-4,TGTGCCAGCAACCACCTGACAGGGCAGTCTTCCAAAAACATTCAGTACTTC,CASNHLTGQSSKNIQYF
NA,TRBD2,TRBV7-9,TRBJ2-1,TGTGCCAGCAGCCCCCCGTGGGAGGGACGCTCCTACAATAAGCAGTTCTTC,CASSPPWEGRSYNKQFF